This is a list of T cell receptor beta chains from one sample in a study of T cells after posttransplantation cyclophosphamide. Some clones are missing from TCRdb's copy, which holds only in-frame ones; the method was immunoSEQ multiplex PCR. Of 45,000 to 65,000 clones detected, about 86% appear once; the ten largest clones hold approximately 2.6%. Sequencing was done on a sample of PBMCs. Source of these receptors: a man under 40 with a blood cancer, CMV-positive, and with a related stem cell donor. The CDR3 runs from the conserved cysteine through the conserved F or W. D genes are given only for firm matches. Where a row states a size, it is once, few, many or the class of an expanded clone; other rows omit it.

j_gene: TRBJ2-3
abundance: NA
v_gene: TRBV30
d_gene: TRBD2
CDR3aa: CAWRGLAGGRVIPDTQYF
CDR3nt: TGTGCCTGGAGAGGCCTAGCGGGAGGCCGGGTGATTCCAGATACGCAGTATTTT

j_gene: TRBJ2-5
abundance: NA
v_gene: TRBV19
d_gene: NA
CDR3aa: CASSMSYGVETQYF
CDR3nt: TGTGCCAGTAGTATGTCGTACGGGGTTGAGACCCAGTACTTC

j_gene: TRBJ2-1
abundance: NA
v_gene: TRBV4-3
d_gene: TRBD2
CDR3aa: CASSQASGSSYNEQFF
CDR3nt: TGCGCCAGCAGCCAAGCCAGCGGGAGCTCCTACAATGAGCAGTTCTTC

j_gene: TRBJ2-7
abundance: NA
v_gene: TRBV19
d_gene: TRBD1
CDR3aa: CASSLQSGTGAFYEQYF
CDR3nt: TGTGCCAGTAGTCTCCAATCCGGGACAGGGGCTTTCTACGAGCAGTACTTC

j_gene: TRBJ2-2
abundance: NA
v_gene: TRBV7-2
d_gene: NA
CDR3aa: CASSGYRAGELFF
CDR3nt: TGTGCCAGCAGCGGCTACAGGGCCGGGGAGCTGTTTTTT

j_gene: TRBJ1-2
abundance: NA
v_gene: TRBV19
d_gene: NA
CDR3aa: CASSINTGNYGYTF
CDR3nt: TGTGCCAGTAGTATCAATACAGGGAACTATGGCTACACCTTC

j_gene: TRBJ2-1
abundance: NA
v_gene: TRBV18
d_gene: NA
CDR3aa: CASSPPAGQYNEQFF
CDR3nt: TGTGCCAGCTCACCACCGGCGGGTCAATACAATGAGCAGTTCTTC

j_gene: TRBJ2-7
abundance: NA
v_gene: TRBV12-5
d_gene: NA
CDR3aa: CASGPRAAYEQYF
CDR3nt: TGTGCTAGTGGGCCCAGGGCGGCCTACGAGCAGTACTTC

j_gene: TRBJ1-5
abundance: medium-sized
v_gene: TRBV4-1
d_gene: NA
CDR3aa: CASSQEKGDQPQHF
CDR3nt: TGCGCCAGCAGCCAAGAAAAAGGGGATCAGCCCCAGCATTTT

j_gene: TRBJ2-1
abundance: NA
v_gene: TRBV21-1
d_gene: NA
CDR3aa: CASSNLTPITVSSYNEQFF
CDR3nt: TGTGCCAGCAGCAATTTGACACCCATTACCGTCAGCTCCTACAATGAGCAGTTCTTC

j_gene: TRBJ2-7
abundance: NA
v_gene: TRBV5-6
d_gene: TRBD2
CDR3aa: CASSLGLAGDEQYF
CDR3nt: TGTGCCAGCAGCTTGGGACTAGCGGGGGACGAGCAGTACTTC

j_gene: TRBJ2-5
abundance: once
v_gene: TRBV29-1
d_gene: TRBD1
CDR3aa: CSAGQGQETQYF
CDR3nt: TGCAGCGCTGGACAGGGGCAAGAGACCCAGTACTTC

j_gene: TRBJ2-4
abundance: NA
v_gene: TRBV6-1
d_gene: TRBD2
CDR3aa: CASFPRGVAKNIQYF
CDR3nt: TGTGCCAGTTTCCCACGGGGGGTGGCCAAAAACATTCAGTACTTC

j_gene: TRBJ1-4
abundance: NA
v_gene: TRBV28
d_gene: NA
CDR3aa: CASSLSLVLAEKLFF
CDR3nt: TGTGCCAGCAGTTTATCTCTCGTCTTAGCTGAAAAACTGTTTTTT

j_gene: TRBJ2-5
abundance: NA
v_gene: TRBV5-4
d_gene: TRBD2
CDR3aa: CASSLAGGPQETQYF
CDR3nt: TGTGCCAGCAGCTTAGCGGGAGGGCCACAAGAGACCCAGTACTTC

j_gene: TRBJ1-2
abundance: NA
v_gene: TRBV30
d_gene: TRBD1
CDR3aa: CAWRRQGATNYGYTF
CDR3nt: TGTGCCTGGAGACGACAGGGGGCGACTAACTATGGCTACACCTTC

j_gene: TRBJ2-3
abundance: NA
v_gene: TRBV11-3
d_gene: TRBD2
CDR3aa: CASSLYPWGGTQYF
CDR3nt: TGTGCCAGCAGCTTATACCCCTGGGGGGGTACGCAGTATTTT

j_gene: TRBJ2-7
abundance: few
v_gene: TRBV10-3
d_gene: NA
CDR3aa: CAISGRSASYEQYF
CDR3nt: TGTGCCATCAGTGGCCGGAGTGCTTCCTACGAGCAGTACTTC

j_gene: TRBJ2-5
abundance: once
v_gene: TRBV30
d_gene: NA
CDR3aa: CAWSVFIFTGRETQYF
CDR3nt: TGTGCCTGGAGTGTTTTTATTTTTACAGGCCGGGAGACCCAGTACTTC

j_gene: TRBJ1-2
abundance: NA
v_gene: TRBV19
d_gene: TRBD1
CDR3aa: CASTTRDRPNYGYTF
CDR3nt: TGTGCCAGTACCACCCGGGACAGGCCGAACTATGGCTACACCTTC

j_gene: TRBJ2-1
abundance: NA
v_gene: TRBV6-1
d_gene: NA
CDR3aa: CASKVREHYNEQFF
CDR3nt: TGTGCCAGCAAGGTACGGGAGCACTACAATGAGCAGTTCTTC

j_gene: TRBJ1-2
abundance: once
v_gene: TRBV11-3
d_gene: TRBD1
CDR3aa: CASSSSGGQDF
CDR3nt: TGTGCCAGCAGCTCTTCGGGGGGACAGGATTTC

j_gene: TRBJ2-7
abundance: NA
v_gene: TRBV4-2
d_gene: TRBD1
CDR3aa: CASSQESVGDRSYEQYF
CDR3nt: TGTGCCAGCAGCCAAGAGTCTGTGGGGGACAGAAGCTACGAGCAGTACTTC

j_gene: TRBJ1-1
abundance: once
v_gene: TRBV7-9
d_gene: NA
CDR3aa: CASSLTVQSEAFF
CDR3nt: TGTGCCAGCAGCTTGACAGTACAAAGTGAAGCTTTCTTT

j_gene: TRBJ1-5
abundance: few
v_gene: TRBV2
d_gene: TRBD1
CDR3aa: CASSGTGRANQPQHF
CDR3nt: TGTGCCAGCAGTGGGACAGGGCGGGCCAATCAGCCCCAGCATTTT

j_gene: TRBJ2-2
abundance: NA
v_gene: TRBV6-5
d_gene: NA
CDR3aa: CASKDDGHPTGELFF
CDR3nt: TGTGCCAGCAAAGATGATGGACACCCGACCGGGGAGCTGTTTTTT

j_gene: TRBJ2-2
abundance: NA
v_gene: TRBV18
d_gene: NA
CDR3aa: CASSPRSRQDYTGELFF
CDR3nt: TGTGCCAGCTCACCCCGGTCGAGACAGGACTACACCGGGGAGCTGTTTTTT

j_gene: TRBJ1-3
abundance: few
v_gene: TRBV7-3
d_gene: NA
CDR3aa: CASSLSGGGNTIYF
CDR3nt: TGTGCCAGCAGCTTATCAGGTGGAGGAAACACCATATATTTT

j_gene: TRBJ2-7
abundance: once
v_gene: TRBV15
d_gene: TRBD1
CDR3aa: CATSTYRGPTAEQYF
CDR3nt: TGTGCCACCAGCACTTACAGGGGGCCGACCGCCGAGCAGTACTTC

j_gene: TRBJ1-5
abundance: NA
v_gene: TRBV21-1
d_gene: NA
CDR3aa: CASSKDAGGVQPQHF
CDR3nt: TGTGCCAGCAGCAAAGATGCAGGGGGAGTACAGCCCCAGCATTTT

j_gene: TRBJ1-3
abundance: once
v_gene: TRBV5-1
d_gene: NA
CDR3aa: CASSLGQLSGNTIYF
CDR3nt: TGCGCCAGCAGCTTGGGACAGCTCTCTGGAAACACCATATATTTT

j_gene: TRBJ2-7
abundance: NA
v_gene: TRBV7-9
d_gene: TRBD1
CDR3aa: CASSRSSPRGEQYF
CDR3nt: TGTGCCAGCAGTCGCAGTAGCCCCAGGGGGGAGCAGTACTTC

j_gene: TRBJ2-5
abundance: NA
v_gene: TRBV6-5
d_gene: NA
CDR3aa: CASSIRTGRGETQYF
CDR3nt: TGTGCCAGCAGTATTAGGACAGGGAGGGGAGAGACCCAGTACTTC

j_gene: TRBJ2-3
abundance: NA
v_gene: TRBV5-1
d_gene: NA
CDR3aa: CASSLGSDTDTQYF
CDR3nt: TGCGCCAGCAGCTTGGGGTCAGACACAGATACGCAGTATTTT

j_gene: TRBJ1-5
abundance: NA
v_gene: TRBV7-2
d_gene: TRBD1
CDR3aa: CASTYTTGRYNQPQHF
CDR3nt: TGTGCCAGCACCTACACGACAGGGCGTTACAATCAGCCCCAGCATTTT

j_gene: TRBJ2-7
abundance: NA
v_gene: TRBV18
d_gene: NA
CDR3aa: CASSLTRGAYEQYF
CDR3nt: TGTGCCAGCTCACTTACCAGGGGAGCCTACGAGCAGTACTTC

j_gene: TRBJ2-7
abundance: NA
v_gene: TRBV5-1
d_gene: NA
CDR3aa: CASSLAKVEGVRSYEQYF
CDR3nt: TGCGCCAGCAGCTTGGCTAAGGTAGAGGGAGTGAGGTCGTACGAGCAGTACTTC

j_gene: TRBJ2-7
abundance: NA
v_gene: TRBV7-9
d_gene: TRBD1
CDR3aa: CASSLYVSRSTGTSSEQYF
CDR3nt: TGTGCCAGCAGCTTATATGTTTCACGGTCGACAGGGACATCCTCCGAGCAGTACTTC

j_gene: TRBJ2-3
abundance: NA
v_gene: TRBV7-2
d_gene: NA
CDR3aa: CASSTPPDTQYF
CDR3nt: TGTGCCAGCAGCACTCCCCCAGATACGCAGTATTTT

j_gene: TRBJ1-3
abundance: NA
v_gene: TRBV7-9
d_gene: TRBD1
CDR3aa: CASRSAGGTPKRNTIYF
CDR3nt: TGTGCCAGCAGGAGTGCAGGGGGGACCCCCAAGCGAAACACCATATATTTT

j_gene: TRBJ2-2
abundance: NA
v_gene: TRBV6-1
d_gene: NA
CDR3aa: CASSEPGPGELFF
CDR3nt: TGTGCCAGCAGTGAGCCAGGGCCCGGGGAGCTGTTTTTT

j_gene: TRBJ1-5
abundance: NA
v_gene: TRBV18
d_gene: TRBD1
CDR3aa: CASSPRQGAPENQPQHF
CDR3nt: TGTGCCAGCTCACCTAGACAGGGGGCACCGGAGAATCAGCCCCAGCATTTT

j_gene: TRBJ1-2
abundance: NA
v_gene: TRBV18
d_gene: NA
CDR3aa: CASSPVRQTGPDGPGYTF
CDR3nt: TGTGCCAGCTCACCAGTCCGCCAGACAGGACCAGATGGTCCTGGCTACACCTTC

j_gene: TRBJ2-7
abundance: NA
v_gene: TRBV11-2
d_gene: NA
CDR3aa: CASSLEEVRYEQYF
CDR3nt: TGTGCCAGCAGCTTAGAGGAGGTTCGGTACGAGCAGTACTTC

j_gene: TRBJ1-4
abundance: NA
v_gene: TRBV18
d_gene: NA
CDR3aa: CASSRDKATNEKLFF
CDR3nt: TGTGCCAGCTCACGGGACAAAGCAACTAATGAAAAACTGTTTTTT

j_gene: TRBJ2-3
abundance: large
v_gene: TRBV6-1
d_gene: TRBD1
CDR3aa: CASSVGTGGADTQYF
CDR3nt: TGTGCCAGCAGTGTTGGGACAGGGGGTGCAGATACGCAGTATTTT

j_gene: TRBJ2-3
abundance: NA
v_gene: TRBV6-1
d_gene: TRBD2
CDR3aa: CASSEEGLAGRYTDTQYF
CDR3nt: TGTGCCAGCAGTGAAGAGGGACTAGCGGGGCGATACACAGATACGCAGTATTTT

j_gene: TRBJ1-2
abundance: NA
v_gene: TRBV6-1
d_gene: NA
CDR3aa: CASSAYREGTLANYGYTF
CDR3nt: TGTGCCAGCAGTGCATACAGGGAGGGCACGTTAGCTAACTATGGCTACACCTTC

j_gene: TRBJ2-5
abundance: NA
v_gene: TRBV4-1
d_gene: NA
CDR3aa: CASSHPTTRLETQYF
CDR3nt: TGCGCCAGCAGCCACCCAACGACTAGGTTAGAGACCCAGTACTTC